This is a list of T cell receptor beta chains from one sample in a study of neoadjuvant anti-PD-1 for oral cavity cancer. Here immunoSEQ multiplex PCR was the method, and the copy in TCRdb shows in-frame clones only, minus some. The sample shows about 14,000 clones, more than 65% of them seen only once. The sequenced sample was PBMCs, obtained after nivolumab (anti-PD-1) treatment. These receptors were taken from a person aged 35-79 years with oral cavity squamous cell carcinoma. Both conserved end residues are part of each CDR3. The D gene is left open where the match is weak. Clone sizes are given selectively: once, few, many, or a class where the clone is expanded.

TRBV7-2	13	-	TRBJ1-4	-	CASSLGSREKLFF	TGTGCCAGCAGCTTAGGAAGCAGGGAAAAACTGTTTTTT
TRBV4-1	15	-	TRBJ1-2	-	CASSQFPGAPYGYTF	TGCGCCAGCAGCCAATTTCCCGGGGCCCCCTATGGCTACACCTTC
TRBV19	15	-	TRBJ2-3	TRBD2	CASSSNSGSSDTQYF	TGTGCCAGTAGTTCGAATAGCGGGAGCTCAGATACGCAGTATTTT
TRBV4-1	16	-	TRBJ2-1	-	CASSHPKGGTVGEQFF	TGCGCCAGCAGCCACCCCAAAGGGGGGACGGTAGGTGAGCAGTTCTTC
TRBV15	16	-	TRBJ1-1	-	CATSSPLVRVYTEAFF	TGTGCCACCAGCAGTCCCCTCGTGAGGGTGTACACTGAAGCTTTCTTT
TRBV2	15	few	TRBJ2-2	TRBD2	CASQFGTSGTGELFF	TGTGCCAGCCAATTCGGGACTAGCGGCACCGGGGAGCTGTTTTTT
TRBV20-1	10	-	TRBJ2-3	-	CSANTDTQYF	TGCAGTGCTAATACAGATACGCAGTATTTT
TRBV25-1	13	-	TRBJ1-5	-	CASSEQGGQPQHF	TGTGCCAGCAGTGAACAGGGTGGTCAGCCCCAGCATTTT
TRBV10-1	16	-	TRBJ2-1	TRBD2	CASSSKRGSSYNEQFF	TGCGCCAGCAGTAGTAAGCGGGGGAGCTCCTACAATGAGCAGTTCTTC
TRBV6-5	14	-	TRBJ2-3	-	CASRQGLITDTQYF	TGTGCCAGCAGACAGGGTTTGATCACAGATACGCAGTATTTT
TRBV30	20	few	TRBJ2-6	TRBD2	CAWTSSQREYRLGGANVLTF	TGTGCCTGGACCTCCTCACAGCGGGAGTATAGGCTGGGAGGGGCCAACGTCCTGACTTTC
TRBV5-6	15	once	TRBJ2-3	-	CASSSPGGLGDTQYF	TGTGCCAGCAGCTCCCCAGGGGGGCTAGGAGATACGCAGTATTTT
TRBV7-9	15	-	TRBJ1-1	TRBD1	CASSSDRLPNTEAFF	TGTGCCAGCAGCTCGGACAGGCTTCCGAACACTGAAGCTTTCTTT
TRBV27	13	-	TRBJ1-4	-	CASGKGRAEKLFF	TGTGCCAGCGGGAAGGGGCGGGCTGAAAAACTGTTTTTT
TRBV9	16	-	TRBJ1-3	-	CASSVGSEGSGNTIYF	TGTGCCAGCAGCGTAGGGTCTGAGGGGTCTGGAAACACCATATATTTT
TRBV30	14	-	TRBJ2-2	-	CAWSPGPGIGELFF	TGTGCCTGGAGTCCGGGACCGGGGATCGGGGAGCTGTTTTTT
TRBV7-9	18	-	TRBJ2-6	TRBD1	CASSSRDRVRRGANVLTF	TGTGCCAGCAGCTCCCGGGACAGGGTGCGCAGAGGGGCCAACGTCCTGACTTTC
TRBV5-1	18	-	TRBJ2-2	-	CASSRTGFLADLTGELFF	TGCGCCAGCAGCAGGACAGGTTTCCTAGCGGACCTTACCGGGGAGCTGTTTTTT
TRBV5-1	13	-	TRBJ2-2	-	CASSLEDTGELFF	TGCGCCAGCAGCTTGGAGGACACCGGGGAGCTGTTTTTT
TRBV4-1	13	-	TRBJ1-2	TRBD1	CASSHPGQDGYTF	TGCGCCAGCAGCCACCCGGGACAGGACGGCTACACCTTC
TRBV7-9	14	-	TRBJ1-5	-	CASSGQISNQPQHF	TGTGCCAGCAGCGGACAGATTAGCAATCAGCCCCAGCATTTT
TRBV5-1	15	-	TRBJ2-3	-	CASSLRGGLIDTQYF	TGCGCCAGCAGCTTGAGGGGGGGCCTGATAGATACGCAGTATTTT
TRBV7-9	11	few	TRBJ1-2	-	CASSLEGGVTF	TGTGCCAGCAGCTTAGAGGGAGGGGTCACCTTC
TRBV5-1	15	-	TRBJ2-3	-	CASSLAHPSTDTQYF	TGCGCCAGCAGCTTAGCGCACCCAAGCACAGATACGCAGTATTTT
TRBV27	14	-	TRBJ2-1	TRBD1	CASSLGTGGNEQFF	TGTGCCAGCAGTTTAGGGACAGGGGGCAATGAGCAGTTCTTC
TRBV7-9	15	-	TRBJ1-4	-	CASSLGGTTNEKLFF	TGTGCCAGCAGCCTCGGTGGTACAACTAATGAAAAACTGTTTTTT
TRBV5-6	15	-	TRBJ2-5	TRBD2	CASSLSSGSGETQYF	TGTGCCAGCAGCTTGTCTAGCGGGAGCGGGGAGACCCAGTACTTC
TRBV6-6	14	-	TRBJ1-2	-	CASSYSSGSDGYTF	TGTGCCAGCAGTTACTCGTCAGGGTCTGATGGCTACACCTTC
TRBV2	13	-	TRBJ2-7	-	CASTEDSNYEQYF	TGTGCCAGTACCGAGGACAGCAACTACGAGCAGTACTTC
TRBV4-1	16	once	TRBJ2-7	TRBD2	CASSQDPWTSGDEQYF	TGCGCCAGCAGCCAAGATCCGTGGACTAGCGGAGACGAGCAGTACTTC
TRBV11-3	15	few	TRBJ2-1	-	CASSSQRLANNEQFF	TGTGCCAGCAGCTCACAGAGACTGGCTAACAATGAGCAGTTCTTC
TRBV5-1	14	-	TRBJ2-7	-	CASSLGTNPYEQYF	TGCGCCAGCAGCTTGGGGACTAACCCCTACGAGCAGTACTTC
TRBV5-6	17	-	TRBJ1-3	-	CASSLTSQRPSGNTIYF	TGTGCCAGCAGCTTAACGTCCCAGAGGCCCTCTGGAAACACCATATATTTT
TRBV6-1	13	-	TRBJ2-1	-	CASSDGGRSEQFF	TGTGCCAGCAGTGATGGGGGGCGGTCTGAGCAGTTCTTC
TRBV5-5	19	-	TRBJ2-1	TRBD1	CASNQPRGPQGESYNEQFF	TGTGCCAGCAACCAACCGAGAGGTCCTCAGGGGGAATCCTACAATGAGCAGTTCTTC
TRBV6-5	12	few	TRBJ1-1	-	CASSSGRTQAFF	TGTGCCAGCAGTTCCGGCCGGACCCAAGCTTTCTTT
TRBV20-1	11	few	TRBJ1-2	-	CSTGNNYGYTF	TGCAGTACAGGGAATAACTATGGCTACACCTTC